This T cell receptor beta chain was sequenced for a study of OX40 agonist ivuxolimab in advanced cancers. In the study overall: Hepatocellular carcinoma, melanoma, renal cell or head and neck cancer occurred in dose-escalation patients.

Study-wide findings and caveats: Clones of CD4+ and CD8+ blood T cells grew by week 6 at doses of 0.1 to 3.0 mg/kg.

Generated by immunoSEQ multiplex PCR, the TCRdb table keeps only in-frame clones and is missing some. This table holds tens of thousands of clones, roughly 94% found once. Regarding this clone: What it binds is not known.

Autoimmune disease history or systemic immunosuppression barred patients. At baseline, cycle 4 day 1, and cycle 7 day 1, blood was sampled. CDR3 length: 14 amino acids. Trimming took 5 bases from V and 4 from J, leaving 16 bases between them. In germline, CDR1 is SGHDT, CDR2 YYEEEE. The clonotype was recovered from an adult with an advanced solid tumor such as melanoma, head and neck, liver or kidney cancer. The chain has TRBV5-6 and TRBJ2-7, with D perhaps matching TRBD1 (5 bases). This specimen was CD4+ or CD8+ T cells sorted from blood, taken in a trial of the OX40 agonist ivuxolimab. This CDR3 is CASSPAGFWYEQYF. CDR3 DNA: TGTGCCAGCAGTCCCGCAGGGTTCTGGTACGAGCAGTACTTC.